The T cell receptor beta chain described here comes from a study of T cells in women clearing cervical HPV infection. Looking at the study overall: Controls gave blood once infection was undetectable; cases at lesion identification. Case blood was drawn a median approximately 150 days after lesion detection.

To note about this clone: Its target is unknown. The sequence runs out 3 residues before the end of the CDR3; the remainder is reconstructed from the germline J gene.

Whole-study results and caveats: Associations may precede or follow infection; HPV-specific or memory T cells were not isolated. TRBV6-7 relative abundance averaged roughly 0.099% in cases and about 0.15% in controls.

Germline V gene data show CDR1 as SQVTM and CDR2 as ANQGSEA. CDR3 length: 15 amino acids. V lost 2 bases to trimming and J lost 4 bases, with 14 bases between them. Using immunoSEQ multiplex PCR, the repertoire was profiled, and TCRdb retains in-frame clones only, with some absent. The sample's table shows tens of thousands of clones. This TCR was recovered from a woman aged 18 to 75 with a cervical HPV16 infection that either progressed to CIN3+ or cleared (not recorded which). V and J are TRBV29-1 and TRBJ2-2; D could derive from TRBD1 or TRBD2 (5 bases each). Sequenced: blood buffy coat. This CDR3 is CSVERQGDSTGELFF. The CDR3 DNA, read in part, is TGCAGCGTTGAAAGGCAGGGAGATTCCACCGGGGAG.